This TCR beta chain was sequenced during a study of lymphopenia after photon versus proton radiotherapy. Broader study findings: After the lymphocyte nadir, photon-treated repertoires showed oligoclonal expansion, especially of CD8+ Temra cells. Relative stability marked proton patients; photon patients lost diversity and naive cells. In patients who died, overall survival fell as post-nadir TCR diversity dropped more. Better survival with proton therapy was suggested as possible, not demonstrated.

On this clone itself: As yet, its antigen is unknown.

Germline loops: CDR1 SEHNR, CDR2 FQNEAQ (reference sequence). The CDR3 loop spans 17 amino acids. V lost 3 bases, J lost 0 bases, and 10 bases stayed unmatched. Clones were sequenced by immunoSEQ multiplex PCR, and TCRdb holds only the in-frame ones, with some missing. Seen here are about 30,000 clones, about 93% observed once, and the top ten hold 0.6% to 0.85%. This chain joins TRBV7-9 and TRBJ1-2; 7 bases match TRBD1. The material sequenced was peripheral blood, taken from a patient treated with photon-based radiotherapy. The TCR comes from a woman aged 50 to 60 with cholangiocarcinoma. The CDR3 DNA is TGTGCCAGCAGCTTGTACCGGGACAGCGCCTCTAACTATGGCTACACCTTC. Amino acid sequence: CASSLYRDSASNYGYTF. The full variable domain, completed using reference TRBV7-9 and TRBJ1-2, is DTGVSQNPRHKITKRGQNVTFRCDPISEHNRLYWYRQTLGQGPEFLTYFQNEAQLEKSRLLSDRFSAERPKGSFSTLEIQRTEQGDSAMYLCASSLYRDSASNYGYTFGSGTRLTVV.